This T cell receptor beta chain was retrieved from a study of T cell changes during pregnancy in multiple sclerosis (dated by TCRdb to between 2017 and 2020). Regarding the complete study: In women with multiple sclerosis, the researchers looked at how the T cell repertoire shifted as pregnancy progressed.

The protocol used for the library was the immunoSEQ multiplex PCR assay. This is the immuneACCESS table as TCRdb keeps it, with only in-frame sequences that have V and J called. A part of the clones is gone; compared with another copy, unresolved V genes explain less than half, and the rest is unexplained. This sample gives around 97,000 clones in total; about 90% of them show up just once. The top ten constitute roughly 0.88% of the sample. Comment on this clone: The antigen it recognizes is unknown. No base qualities exist here, and no much larger clone lies one base off it.

The junction shows trimming of 3 bases on V and 11 bases on J, and the gene matches do not reach 12 bases of it. The germline V gene supplies CDR1 SGHTA and CDR2 FQGNSA. The CDR3, cysteine through phenylalanine, is 15 amino acids long. Only CDR3 DNA is held: 45 bases, read in frame from base 1. This sample comprised peripheral blood, obtained after pregnancy. This TCR was recovered from a female donor with multiple sclerosis, enrolled in a pregnancy study. The sequence is built from TRBV7-2 and TRBJ2-5, and 10 junctional nucleotides match TRBD2. The sequence in DNA is TGTGCCAGCAGCTTCCAACTAGCGGGGTCAAAGGGACAGTACTTC. It encodes CASSFQLAGSKGQYF. Here the CDR3 is joined to the reference TRBV7-2 and TRBJ2-5 genes, and the full variable domain is: GAGVSQSPSNKVTEKGKDVELRCDPISGHTALYWYRQSLGQGLEFLIYFQGNSAPDKSGLPSDRFSAERTGGSVSTLTIQRTQQEDSAVYLCASSFQLAGSKGQYFGPGTRLLVL.